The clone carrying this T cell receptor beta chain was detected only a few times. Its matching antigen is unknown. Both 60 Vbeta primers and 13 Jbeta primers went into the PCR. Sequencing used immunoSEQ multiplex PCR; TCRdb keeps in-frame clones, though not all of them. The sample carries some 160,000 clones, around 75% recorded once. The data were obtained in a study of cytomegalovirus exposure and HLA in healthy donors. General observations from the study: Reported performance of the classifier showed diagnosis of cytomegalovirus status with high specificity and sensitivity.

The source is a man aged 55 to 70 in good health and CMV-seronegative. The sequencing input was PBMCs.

The CDR3: CASSSGFSYEQYF. The CDR3, as DNA: TGTGCCAGCAGTTCGGGGTTCTCCTACGAGCAGTACTTC. The rearrangement uses TRBV7-9 and TRBJ2-5; D is possibly TRBD2 (5 bases). The J call may be incorrect, as the DNA end agrees better with TRBJ2-7. The CDR3 runs 13 residues. Germline V gene data show CDR1 as SEHNR and CDR2 as FQNEAQ (reference sequence).